The rows below give T cell receptor beta chains drawn from one sample of a study of blood T cell repertoires in COVID-19. Profiling relied on immunoSEQ multiplex PCR, and the TCRdb table lists in-frame clones only, not all of them. The data hold tens of thousands of clones, with roughly 90% observed a single time. Source material: peripheral blood. These receptors were obtained from a human donor with active COVID-19. The donor label of this sample is uncertain. Both conserved end residues are part of each CDR3. Each record gives: D gene, clone size, V gene, J gene, CDR3 protein, CDR3 DNA. The D gene is left open where the match is weak. Clone size is stated in some rows and not others, as once, few, many or a class when expanded.

d_gene: NA; abundance: NA; v_gene: TRBV5-6; j_gene: TRBJ2-2; CDR3aa: CASSRPNTGELFF; CDR3nt: TGTGCCAGCAGCCGTCCCAACACCGGGGAGCTGTTTTTT
d_gene: NA; abundance: NA; v_gene: TRBV5-6; j_gene: TRBJ1-2; CDR3aa: CASSLSGFDGYTF; CDR3nt: TGTGCCAGCAGCTTATCGGGGTTTGATGGCTACACCTTC
d_gene: TRBD1; abundance: NA; v_gene: TRBV9; j_gene: TRBJ1-3; CDR3aa: CASSAQLLRGNGNTIYF; CDR3nt: TGTGCCAGCAGCGCGCAACTACTCAGGGGGAATGGAAACACCATATATTTT
d_gene: NA; abundance: NA; v_gene: TRBV19; j_gene: TRBJ2-3; CDR3aa: CASKDWVSDTQYF; CDR3nt: TGTGCCAGTAAGGACTGGGTTTCAGATACGCAGTATTTT
d_gene: NA; abundance: NA; v_gene: TRBV6-5; j_gene: TRBJ1-2; CDR3aa: CASSTGIPNYGYTF; CDR3nt: TGTGCCAGCAGTACCGGGATTCCTAACTATGGCTACACCTTC
d_gene: NA; abundance: NA; v_gene: TRBV12-3/TRBV12-4; j_gene: TRBJ2-7; CDR3aa: CASSLILYEQYF; CDR3nt: TGTGCCAGCAGTTTAATTCTCTACGAGCAGTACTTC
d_gene: NA; abundance: NA; v_gene: TRBV9; j_gene: TRBJ1-2; CDR3aa: CASSLRPRGDSNYGYTF; CDR3nt: TGTGCCAGCAGCCTACGACCTCGGGGGGATTCTAACTATGGCTACACCTTC
d_gene: NA; abundance: few; v_gene: TRBV7-2; j_gene: TRBJ1-1; CDR3aa: CASSLGAGVNTEAFF; CDR3nt: TGTGCCAGCAGCTTAGGCGCAGGGGTGAACACTGAAGCTTTCTTT
d_gene: TRBD2; abundance: NA; v_gene: TRBV11-2; j_gene: TRBJ2-7; CDR3aa: CASSLDFGTSDSYEQYF; CDR3nt: TGTGCCAGCAGCTTAGATTTTGGGACTAGCGATTCCTACGAGCAGTACTTC
d_gene: TRBD1; abundance: NA; v_gene: TRBV24-1; j_gene: TRBJ1-5; CDR3aa: CATSDTRTGYGNQPQHF; CDR3nt: TGTGCCACCAGTGATACCAGGACAGGGTATGGCAATCAGCCCCAGCATTTT
d_gene: NA; abundance: once; v_gene: TRBV7-2; j_gene: TRBJ2-5; CDR3aa: CASNQAGAVGETQYF; CDR3nt: TGTGCCAGCAACCAGGCGGGGGCCGTAGGAGAGACCCAGTACTTC
d_gene: NA; abundance: NA; v_gene: TRBV14; j_gene: TRBJ2-2; CDR3aa: CASSQDTGMNTGELFF; CDR3nt: TGTGCCAGCAGCCAAGATACAGGAATGAACACCGGGGAGCTGTTTTTT
d_gene: NA; abundance: once; v_gene: TRBV5-1; j_gene: TRBJ2-3; CDR3aa: CASSTGESSLTDTQYF; CDR3nt: TGCGCCAGCAGCACCGGGGAGTCTAGCCTCACAGATACGCAGTATTTT
d_gene: TRBD1; abundance: NA; v_gene: TRBV14; j_gene: TRBJ2-3; CDR3aa: CASSRRTGGTDTQYF; CDR3nt: TGTGCCAGCAGCCGAAGGACAGGGGGCACAGATACGCAGTATTTT
d_gene: NA; abundance: NA; v_gene: TRBV4-3; j_gene: TRBJ1-1; CDR3aa: CASSQGQYMNTEAFF; CDR3nt: TGCGCCAGCAGCCAAGGACAGTACATGAACACTGAAGCTTTCTTT
d_gene: NA; abundance: NA; v_gene: TRBV11-2; j_gene: TRBJ2-7; CDR3aa: CASSPGQAYEQYF; CDR3nt: TGTGCCAGCAGCCCAGGACAAGCCTACGAGCAGTACTTC
d_gene: NA; abundance: NA; v_gene: TRBV19; j_gene: TRBJ1-1; CDR3aa: CASSIGQLNTEAFF; CDR3nt: TGTGCCAGTAGTATAGGACAGTTGAACACTGAAGCTTTCTTT
d_gene: NA; abundance: NA; v_gene: TRBV7-8; j_gene: TRBJ2-5; CDR3aa: CASSLRGWGETQYF; CDR3nt: TGTGCCAGCAGCTTACGGGGTTGGGGTGAGACCCAGTACTTC
d_gene: TRBD1; abundance: NA; v_gene: TRBV6-2/TRBV6-3; j_gene: TRBJ1-2; CDR3aa: CASSYSTGGDGYTF; CDR3nt: TGTGCCAGCAGTTACTCGACAGGGGGTGATGGCTACACCTTC
d_gene: NA; abundance: NA; v_gene: TRBV5-4; j_gene: TRBJ2-7; CDR3aa: CASSLLVGLVAGEQYF; CDR3nt: TGTGCCAGCAGCTTGTTGGTAGGACTCGTAGCCGGCGAGCAGTACTTC
d_gene: NA; abundance: NA; v_gene: TRBV27; j_gene: TRBJ1-2; CDR3aa: CASSFGGRFYGYTF; CDR3nt: TGTGCCAGCAGTTTCGGGGGGCGATTCTATGGCTACACCTTC
d_gene: NA; abundance: NA; v_gene: TRBV4-3; j_gene: TRBJ1-2; CDR3aa: CASSQGRGLSYGYTF; CDR3nt: TGCGCCAGCAGCCAAGGGCGAGGGCTTAGCTATGGCTACACCTTC
d_gene: TRBD2; abundance: few; v_gene: TRBV7-2; j_gene: TRBJ2-2; CDR3aa: CASSLVLRTFGRHGELFF; CDR3nt: TGTGCCAGCAGCTTAGTCCTGCGGACATTCGGGAGGCACGGGGAGCTGTTTTTT
d_gene: NA; abundance: NA; v_gene: TRBV2; j_gene: TRBJ2-5; CDR3aa: CASREERTIQETQYF; CDR3nt: TGTGCCAGCAGGGAGGAGAGGACTATACAAGAGACCCAGTACTTC
d_gene: TRBD1; abundance: NA; v_gene: TRBV10-3; j_gene: TRBJ1-2; CDR3aa: CAISELDRGTTTYGYTF; CDR3nt: TGTGCCATCAGTGAGTTGGACAGGGGCACCACTACCTATGGCTACACCTTC
d_gene: NA; abundance: NA; v_gene: TRBV7-8; j_gene: TRBJ2-7; CDR3aa: CASSFTVPYEQYF; CDR3nt: TGTGCCAGCAGCTTTACGGTTCCCTACGAGCAGTACTTC
d_gene: NA; abundance: NA; v_gene: TRBV11-3; j_gene: TRBJ1-2; CDR3aa: CASSQQGLEGYTF; CDR3nt: TGTGCCAGCAGCCAACAGGGTCTTGAGGGCTACACCTTC
d_gene: TRBD2; abundance: NA; v_gene: TRBV27; j_gene: TRBJ2-5; CDR3aa: CATQLAGGPGTQYF; CDR3nt: TGTGCCACCCAACTAGCGGGGGGGCCGGGGACCCAGTACTTC
d_gene: NA; abundance: NA; v_gene: TRBV2; j_gene: TRBJ2-3; CDR3aa: CASSGPSEGTSTDTQYF; CDR3nt: TGTGCCAGCAGTGGTCCGAGCGAAGGTACTAGCACAGATACGCAGTATTTT
d_gene: TRBD2; abundance: NA; v_gene: TRBV9; j_gene: TRBJ2-7; CDR3aa: CASSVGTSMSEQYF; CDR3nt: TGTGCCAGCAGTGTCGGGACTAGCATGAGCGAGCAGTACTTC
d_gene: NA; abundance: NA; v_gene: TRBV5-5; j_gene: TRBJ2-1; CDR3aa: CASSFEAYAYNEQFF; CDR3nt: TGTGCCAGCAGCTTTGAGGCCTACGCCTACAATGAGCAGTTCTTC
d_gene: NA; abundance: NA; v_gene: TRBV5-6; j_gene: TRBJ1-6; CDR3aa: CASSLGAGKNSPLHF; CDR3nt: TGTGCCAGCAGCTTGGGTGCAGGGAAGAATTCACCCCTCCACTTT
d_gene: NA; abundance: NA; v_gene: TRBV7-2; j_gene: TRBJ1-2; CDR3aa: CASSPPVEGYTF; CDR3nt: TGTGCCAGCAGCCCGCCGGTGGAGGGCTACACCTTC
d_gene: NA; abundance: NA; v_gene: TRBV4-3; j_gene: TRBJ1-3; CDR3aa: CASSQDLSSSGNTIYF; CDR3nt: TGCGCCAGCAGCCAAGATCTTTCGAGCTCTGGAAACACCATATATTTT
d_gene: NA; abundance: NA; v_gene: TRBV14; j_gene: TRBJ2-6; CDR3aa: CASTRVAGANVLTF; CDR3nt: TGTGCCAGCACGCGTGTGGCTGGGGCCAACGTCCTGACTTTC
d_gene: TRBD2; abundance: NA; v_gene: TRBV5-5; j_gene: TRBJ2-1; CDR3aa: CASSTGGGAHNEQFF; CDR3nt: TGTGCCAGCAGCACGGGGGGGGGCGCCCACAATGAGCAGTTCTTC
d_gene: TRBD1; abundance: NA; v_gene: TRBV6-5; j_gene: TRBJ1-4; CDR3aa: CASRLSGTGNEKLFF; CDR3nt: TGTGCCAGCAGACTATCCGGGACAGGGAACGAAAAACTGTTTTTT
d_gene: NA; abundance: once; v_gene: TRBV18; j_gene: TRBJ1-1; CDR3aa: CASSQKDGTEAFF; CDR3nt: TGTGCCAGCTCACAAAAAGACGGGACTGAAGCTTTCTTT
d_gene: TRBD1; abundance: NA; v_gene: TRBV5-4; j_gene: TRBJ2-2; CDR3aa: CASSSTGDPGELFF; CDR3nt: TGTGCCAGCAGCTCGACAGGGGACCCCGGGGAGCTGTTTTTT
d_gene: TRBD1; abundance: NA; v_gene: TRBV6-2/TRBV6-3; j_gene: TRBJ1-5; CDR3aa: CASSTGGGSNQPQHF; CDR3nt: TGTGCCAGCAGTACGGGAGGGGGCAGCAATCAGCCCCAGCATTTT
d_gene: NA; abundance: NA; v_gene: TRBV27; j_gene: TRBJ1-6; CDR3aa: CASSGDYNSPLHF; CDR3nt: TGTGCCAGTTCGGGGGACTATAATTCACCCCTCCACTTT
d_gene: NA; abundance: NA; v_gene: TRBV19; j_gene: TRBJ1-1; CDR3aa: CATGQAQNTEAFF; CDR3nt: TGTGCCACCGGCCAGGCGCAGAACACTGAAGCTTTCTTT
d_gene: NA; abundance: NA; v_gene: TRBV5-1; j_gene: TRBJ1-1; CDR3aa: CASSFFRGAGNTEAFF; CDR3nt: TGCGCCAGCAGCTTTTTCCGGGGGGCAGGGAACACTGAAGCTTTCTTT
d_gene: TRBD1; abundance: NA; v_gene: TRBV7-2; j_gene: TRBJ2-3; CDR3aa: CASSRDRRNTDTQYF; CDR3nt: TGTGCCAGCAGCCGGGACAGGCGAAACACAGATACGCAGTATTTT
d_gene: TRBD2; abundance: NA; v_gene: TRBV14; j_gene: TRBJ2-1; CDR3aa: CASSPGLAFERGNEQFF; CDR3nt: TGTGCCAGCAGCCCGGGACTAGCGTTTGAGAGAGGAAATGAGCAGTTCTTC
d_gene: NA; abundance: NA; v_gene: TRBV2; j_gene: TRBJ2-2; CDR3aa: CASSEQQGIAGELFF; CDR3nt: TGTGCCAGCAGTGAACAGCAGGGGATAGCCGGGGAGCTGTTTTTT
d_gene: TRBD1; abundance: NA; v_gene: TRBV19; j_gene: TRBJ1-1; CDR3aa: CASNPQGALTEAFF; CDR3nt: TGTGCCAGTAATCCACAGGGGGCGCTGACTGAAGCTTTCTTT